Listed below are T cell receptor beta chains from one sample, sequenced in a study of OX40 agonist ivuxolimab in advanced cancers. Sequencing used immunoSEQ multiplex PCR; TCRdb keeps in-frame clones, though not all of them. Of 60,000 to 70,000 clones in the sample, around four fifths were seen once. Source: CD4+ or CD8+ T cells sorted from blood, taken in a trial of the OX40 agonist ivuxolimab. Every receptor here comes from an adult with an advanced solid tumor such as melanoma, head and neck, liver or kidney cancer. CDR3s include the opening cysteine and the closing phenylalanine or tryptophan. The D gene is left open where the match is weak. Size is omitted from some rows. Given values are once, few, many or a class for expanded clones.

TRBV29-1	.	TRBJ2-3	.	TGCAGCGGAGGAGCGGGCCGAAGCACAGATACGCAGTATTTT	CSGGAGRSTDTQYF
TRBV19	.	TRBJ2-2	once	TGTGCCAGTAGTCCCGGGACAACGAACACCGGGGAGCTGTTTTTT	CASSPGTTNTGELFF
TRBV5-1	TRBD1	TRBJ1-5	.	TGCGCCAGCAGCTCCCTCCCGACAGGGAGCAATCAGCCCCAGCATTTT	CASSSLPTGSNQPQHF
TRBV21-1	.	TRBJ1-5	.	TGTGCCAGCAGCAAAGGGTTTTTTTTAAAGGGAGATCAGCCCCAGCATTTT	CASSKGFFLKGDQPQHF
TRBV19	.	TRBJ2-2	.	TGTGCCAGTAGTGCCCAAGAACGGACGGGGGAGCTGTTTTTT	CASSAQERTGELFF
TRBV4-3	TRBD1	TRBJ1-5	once	TGCGCCAGCAGCCCCTGGGACAGGGGAGACCAGCCCCAGCATTTT	CASSPWDRGDQPQHF
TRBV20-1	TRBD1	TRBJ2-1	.	TGCAGTGCCCGGAGCCGGGACAGTCGGTTCTTC	CSARSRDSRFF
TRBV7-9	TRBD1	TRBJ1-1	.	TGTGCCAGCAGCCCTGCGACAGGGGAGAACACTGAAGCTTTCTTT	CASSPATGENTEAFF
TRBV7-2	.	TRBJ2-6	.	TGTGCCAGCAGCGTGGGGGGCTCTGGGGCCAACGTCCTGACTTTC	CASSVGGSGANVLTF
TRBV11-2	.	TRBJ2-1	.	TGTGCCAGCAGCTTAGATACGCAGGTCAAGAATGAGCAGTTCTTC	CASSLDTQVKNEQFF
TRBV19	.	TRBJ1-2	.	TGTGCCAGTAGTCTTACAGGGAATGGCTACACCTTC	CASSLTGNGYTF
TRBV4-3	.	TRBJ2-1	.	TGCGCCAGCAGCCAAGCCCCTTACAATGAGCAGTTCTTC	CASSQAPYNEQFF
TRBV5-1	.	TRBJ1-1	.	TGCGCCAGCAGCTTGGAGTCAGGACGCACTGAAGCTTTCTTT	CASSLESGRTEAFF
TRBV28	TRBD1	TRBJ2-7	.	TGTGCCAGCTCAACGGGACAGATCTACGAGCAGTACTTC	CASSTGQIYEQYF
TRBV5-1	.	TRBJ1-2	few	TGCGCCAGCAGCTTGGCCAGGGGACCTAAGAACTATGGCTACACCTTC	CASSLARGPKNYGYTF
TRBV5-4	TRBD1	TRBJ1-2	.	TGTGCCAGCAGCTTGGCGTCCCCAACAGGGGGCTATGGCTACACCTTC	CASSLASPTGGYGYTF
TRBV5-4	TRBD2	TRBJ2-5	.	TGTGCCAGCAGCCCCACTAGCGGGAGGGAAGAGACCCAGTACTTC	CASSPTSGREETQYF
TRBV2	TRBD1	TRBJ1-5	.	TGTGCCAGCTCTCAGGGGGCCGTAAATCAGCCCCAGCATTTT	CASSQGAVNQPQHF
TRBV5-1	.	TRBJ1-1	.	TGCGCCAGCAGCTTGGCAGGCGGTGCAGGGCTGGGCGGTGAAGCTTTCTTT	CASSLAGGAGLGGEAFF
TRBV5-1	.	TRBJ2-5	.	TGCGCCAGCAGCTTTGAAGAGACCCAGTACTTC	CASSFEETQYF
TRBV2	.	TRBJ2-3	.	TGTGCCAGCATTCCGAAAAGGGGCGGGAGCACAGATACGCAGTATTTT	CASIPKRGGSTDTQYF
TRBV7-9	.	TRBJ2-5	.	TGTGCCAGCAGCTTAGCGCAGCAGGTGTACCAAGAGACCCAGTACTTC	CASSLAQQVYQETQYF
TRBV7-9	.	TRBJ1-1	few	TGTGCCAGCAGCTTAGGACCCCAGGGACGGGGGCCTGAAGCTTTCTTT	CASSLGPQGRGPEAFF
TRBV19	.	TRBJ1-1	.	TGTGCCGTTCGAAGGCGGGACACGAACACTGAAGCTTTCTTT	CAVRRRDTNTEAFF
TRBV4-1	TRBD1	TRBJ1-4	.	TGCGCCAGCAGCCACTCAGGGGGCAATAATGAAAAACTGTTTTTT	CASSHSGGNNEKLFF
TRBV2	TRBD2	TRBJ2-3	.	TGTGCCAGCAGGAGGACTAGCGGGGCACCCTATACGCAGTATTTT	CASRRTSGAPYTQYF